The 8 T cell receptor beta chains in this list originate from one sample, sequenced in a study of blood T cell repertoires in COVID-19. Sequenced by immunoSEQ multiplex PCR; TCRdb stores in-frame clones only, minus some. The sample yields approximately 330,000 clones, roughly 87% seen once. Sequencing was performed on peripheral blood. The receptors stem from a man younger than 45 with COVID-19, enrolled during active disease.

The CDR3 DNA reads as TGTGCCAGCAGTTTGGGTAGAGGAGATACGCAGTATTTT. The encoded protein is CASSLGRGDTQYF. The chain employs TRBV12-3 or TRBV12-4 and TRBJ2-3, with D uncertain. V was shortened by 3 bases and J by 5 bases, with 9 bases between the two germline ends. This CDR3 contains 13 residues.

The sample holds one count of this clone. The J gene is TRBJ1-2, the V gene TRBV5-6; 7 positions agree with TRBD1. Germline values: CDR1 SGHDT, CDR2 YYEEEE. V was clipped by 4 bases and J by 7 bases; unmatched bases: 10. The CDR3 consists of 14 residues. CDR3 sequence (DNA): TGTGCCAGCAGCCTCGCGGAGGGGGCGCGTGGCTACACCTTC. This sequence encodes CASSLAEGARGYTF.

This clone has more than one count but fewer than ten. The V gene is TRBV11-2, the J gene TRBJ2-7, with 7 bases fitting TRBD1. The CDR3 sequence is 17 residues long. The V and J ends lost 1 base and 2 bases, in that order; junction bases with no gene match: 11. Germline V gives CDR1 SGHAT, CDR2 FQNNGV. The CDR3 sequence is CASSLVGIGDSPYEQYF. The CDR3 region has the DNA TGTGCCAGCAGCTTAGTGGGTATCGGGGACAGTCCCTACGAGCAGTACTTC.

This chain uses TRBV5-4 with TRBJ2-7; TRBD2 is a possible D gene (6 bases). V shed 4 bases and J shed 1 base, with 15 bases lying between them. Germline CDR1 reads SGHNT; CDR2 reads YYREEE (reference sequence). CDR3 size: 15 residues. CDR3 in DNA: TGTGCCAGCAGCCCGGGGGACCGAAGATCCTACGAGCAGTACTTC. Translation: CASSPGDRRSYEQYF.

The CDR3 loop reads CASSHPTGISGNTIYF. CDR3 DNA sequence: TGTGCCAGTAGCCACCCAACAGGGATCTCTGGAAACACCATATATTTT. The rearrangement joins TRBV19 to TRBJ1-3; possibly TRBD1 for D (6 bases). Germline loops: CDR1 LNHDA, CDR2 SQIVND (reference sequence). V was cut by 6 bases and J by 0 bases, with 15 bases left in between. The CDR3 is 16 amino acids.

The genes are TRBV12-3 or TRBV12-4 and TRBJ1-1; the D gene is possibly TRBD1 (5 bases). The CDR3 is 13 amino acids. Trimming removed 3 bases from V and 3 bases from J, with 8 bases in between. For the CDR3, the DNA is TGTGCCAGCAGTTTGTGGGGCGACACTGAAGCTTTCTTT. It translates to CASSLWGDTEAFF.

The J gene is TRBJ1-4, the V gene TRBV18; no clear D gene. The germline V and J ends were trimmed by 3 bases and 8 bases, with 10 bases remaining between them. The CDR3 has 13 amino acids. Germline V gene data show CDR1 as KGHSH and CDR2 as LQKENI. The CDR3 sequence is CASSPLVGEKLFF. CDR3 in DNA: TGTGCCAGCTCACCCCTCGTCGGGGAAAAACTGTTTTTT.

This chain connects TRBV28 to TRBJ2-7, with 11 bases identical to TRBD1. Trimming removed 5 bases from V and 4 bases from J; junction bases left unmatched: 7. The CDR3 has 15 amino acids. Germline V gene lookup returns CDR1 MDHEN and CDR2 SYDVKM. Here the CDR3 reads CASSQWTGGIYEQYF. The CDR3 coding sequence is TGTGCCAGCAGTCAGTGGACAGGGGGCATTTACGAGCAGTACTTC. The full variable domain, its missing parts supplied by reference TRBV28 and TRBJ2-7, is DVKVTQSSRYLVKRTGEKVFLECVQDMDHENMFWYRQDPGLGLRLIYFSYDVKMKEKGDIPEGYSVSREKKERFSLILESASTNQTSMYLCASSQWTGGIYEQYFGPGTRLTVT.